This passage covers 30 T cell receptor beta chains from one sample sequenced in a study of CD8 T cells in ankylosing spondylitis (dated by TCRdb to 2016 to 2017). Receptor amplification or capture employed 5' RACE. Sequencing took place on an Illumina HiSeq 2500. The public reads were run again by TCRdb, first through fastp at Q25 and then through MiXCR, and only productive beta chains were kept. For every CDR3 protein sequence, its rows merge into one entry that carries the most common genes and DNA. This sample lists fewer than 250,000 distinct CDR3 sequences; roughly 32% were detected once. Clones ranked in the top ten supply around 4.5% of the sample. Sequenced: blood, either unsorted or a sorted T cell fraction (not recorded which). Receptors originate from a male donor with ankylosing spondylitis or in good health (not recorded which).

This clonotype was observed a few times. The V call is TRBV20-1, the J call TRBJ2-5; 7 bases agree with TRBD2. Losses at the gene ends were 6 bases for V and 3 bases for J; bases not matched to a gene: 13. This CDR3 is 15 amino acids long. Germline V gene data show CDR1 as DFQATT and CDR2 as SNEGSKA (reference sequence). CDR3 coding DNA: TGCAGTGCCCAGACTAGCTGGGTGGACAAAGAGACCCAGTACTTC. As protein: CSAQTSWVDKETQYF.

This clonotype has just one count. This chain connects TRBV11-2 to TRBJ1-2; TRBD1 matches at 8 bases. The V gene end was trimmed by 5 bases and the J gene end by 1 base; junction bases not matched to a gene: 6. The CDR3 extends over 15 amino acids. Germline CDR1 SGHAT, CDR2 FQNNGV. The CDR3 DNA is TGTGCCAGCAGCGGCTACAGGGGGGGTAACTATGGCTACACCTTC. Protein sequence: CASSGYRGGNYGYTF.

This clonotype was counted a few times. The V gene is TRBV18, the J gene TRBJ2-7; 12 bases agree with TRBD1. This CDR3 spans 15 amino acids. In germline, CDR1 is KGHSH, CDR2 LQKENI. The ends lost 6 bases at V and 5 bases at J; junction bases unmatched: 8. This CDR3 reads CASSPGTGGYNEQYF. The CDR3 DNA follows: TGTGCCAGCTCCCCCGGGACAGGGGGCTACAACGAGCAGTACTTC.

The rearrangement joins TRBV4-2 to TRBJ2-1; D is perhaps TRBD2 (5 bases). Trimming stripped 0 bases from V and 1 base from J, with 13 bases between. The germline CDR1 and CDR2 sequences are LGHNA and YNFKEQ. CDR3 length: 17 residues. This CDR3 reads CASSQEGSISSYNEQFF. The CDR3 DNA follows: TGTGCCAGCAGCCAAGAGGGGAGCATATCTTCCTACAATGAGCAGTTCTTC.

The chain recombines TRBV5-1 with TRBJ1-1, with 7 nucleotides matching TRBD1. V shed 4 bases, J shed 0 bases, and the junction held 3 bases outside the gene matches. The CDR3 is 14 residues long. Looked up from germline, CDR1 is SGHRS and CDR2 is YFSETQ. The CDR3 DNA is TGCGCCAGCAGCGTGGGACAGTTGAACACTGAAGCTTTCTTT. It is translated as CASSVGQLNTEAFF.

The genes are TRBV20-1 and TRBJ1-1; D is ambiguous. Between the trimmed V and J ends, which lost 5 bases and 6 bases, there was a span of 19 bases. Looked up from germline, CDR1 is DFQATT and CDR2 is SNEGSKA (reference sequence). CDR3 length: 14 amino acids. The CDR3 region is CSAGVGPLISEAFF. The CDR3 DNA sequence: TGCAGTGCTGGGGTCGGACCCTTGATCTCTGAAGCTTTCTTT.

The CDR3 spells CATSSERGSNEQFF. CDR3 bases: TGTGCCACCAGCAGCGAGCGGGGTAGTAATGAGCAGTTCTTC. This sequence joins TRBV15 and TRBJ2-1; 7 positions agree with TRBD2. The CDR3 is made up of 14 amino acids. Germline lookup yields CDR1 LNHNV and CDR2 YYDKDF (reference sequence). V was clipped by 3 bases and J by 7 bases; unmatched bases: 6.

This CDR3 reads CASSVRQGGELFF. DNA for the CDR3: TGCGCCAGCAGCGTACGACAGGGCGGGGAGCTGTTTTTT. The chain couples TRBV5-1 to TRBJ2-2; 7 nucleotides line up with TRBD1. Germline trimming cut 4 bases from V and 7 bases from J; bases unmatched to any gene: 4. Looked up from germline, CDR1 is SGHRS and CDR2 is YFSETQ. The CDR3 loop spans 13 amino acids.

The chain recombines TRBV20-1 with TRBJ2-7; TRBD2 agrees at 12 bases. CDR3 length: 13 residues. V trimming: 6 bases; J trimming: 6 bases; junction bases outside the gene matches: 6. Germline CDR1 reads DFQATT; CDR2 reads SNEGSKA (reference sequence). This CDR3 is CSAPPSGGAEQYF. As DNA, the CDR3 is TGCAGTGCACCACCTAGCGGGGGGGCCGAGCAGTACTTC.

The chain recombines TRBV12-3 or TRBV12-4 with TRBJ2-7, with D possibly being TRBD1 (7 bases). The CDR3 covers 14 residues. V was pared by 6 bases and J by 2 bases, with 14 bases between. The CDR3 DNA reads as TGTGCCAGCAGGGCGGAGGGGGCCGCCTACGAGCAGTACTTC. The encoded protein is CASRAEGAAYEQYF.

The CDR3 sequence is CASSPEAFYEQYF. CDR3 bases: TGTGCCAGCAGCCCAGAGGCATTCTACGAGCAGTACTTC. This sequence joins TRBV11-2 and TRBJ2-7; D is undetermined. Germline loops: CDR1 SGHAT, CDR2 FQNNGV. V shed 5 bases and J shed 3 bases, with 11 bases lying between them. The CDR3 sequence is 13 residues long. The whole variable domain, remainder taken from reference TRBV11-2 and TRBJ2-7, is EAGVAQSPRYKIIEKRQSVAFWCNPISGHATLYWYQQILGQGPKLLIQFQNNGVVDDSQLPKDRFSAERLKGVDSTLKIQPAKLEDSAVYLCASSPEAFYEQYFGPGTRLTVT.

This clonotype was counted only a few times. The chain carries TRBV7-7 and TRBJ2-5, with D hard to call. The CDR3 spans 15 residues. Germline V CDR1 and CDR2: SSHAT, FNYEAQ (reference sequence). V was trimmed by 1 base and J by 2 bases, leaving 11 bases between them. As DNA, the CDR3 is TGTGCCAGCAGCTTAGTTCCCGGACGTCAAGAGACCCAGTACTTC. As protein: CASSLVPGRQETQYF.

This clonotype came up a few times. The rearrangement uses TRBV3-1 and TRBJ2-5; D is possibly TRBD2 (5 bases). Germline V gene lookup returns CDR1 LGHDT and CDR2 YNNKEL (reference sequence). The CDR3 is 16 residues long. The V and J ends lost 4 bases and 4 bases respectively, with 19 bases between them. CDR3 coding DNA: TGTGCCAGCAGCCCCCCCGGGAAGGCGAAAAGAGAGACCCAGTACTTC. Its protein product is CASSPPGKAKRETQYF.

This clonotype was detected a few times. The V and J genes are TRBV5-1 and TRBJ2-7, with D hard to call. V was clipped by 1 base and J by 6 bases, with 17 bases between them. Germline V lookup: CDR1 SGHRS, CDR2 YFSETQ. There are 15 residues in the CDR3. This chain's CDR3 is CASSLKSRPPTEQYF. The CDR3 DNA reads as TGCGCCAGCAGCTTGAAGTCGCGACCCCCGACCGAGCAGTACTTC.

The V call is TRBV4-2, the J call TRBJ1-5; D is uncertain. Trimming took off 1 base at V and 6 bases at J, with 13 bases between the two ends. In germline, CDR1 is LGHNA, CDR2 YNFKEQ. This CDR3 has 15 residues. For the CDR3, the DNA is TGTGCCAGCAGCCAAGCCCGACAAGGAAGTCAGCCCCAGCATTTT. It translates to CASSQARQGSQPQHF.

This chain uses TRBV20-1 with TRBJ2-1; D remains unclear. The CDR3 is made up of 15 amino acids. Germline V gene lookup returns CDR1 DFQATT and CDR2 SNEGSKA (reference sequence). Trimming took off 0 bases at V and 3 bases at J, with 12 bases between the two ends. Here the CDR3 DNA reads TGCAGTGCTAGAGATCGCGGCGGTAACTACAATGAGCAGTTCTTC. Amino acids: CSARDRGGNYNEQFF.

This sequence joins TRBV10-3 and TRBJ1-1; D uncertain. The V and J ends lost 4 bases and 10 bases respectively, with 10 bases between them. The V gene's germline CDR1 is ENHRY and CDR2 SYGVKD. The CDR3 has 11 residues. The CDR3 sequence: CAISGGRGAFF. The CDR3 DNA is TGTGCCATCAGTGGTGGGCGGGGAGCTTTCTTT.

This clonotype was observed a handful of times. This sequence joins TRBV6-2 or TRBV6-3 and TRBJ2-5, with TRBD2 as a possible D gene (6 bases). V lost 7 bases, J lost 4 bases, and 13 bases lay in between. The CDR3 has 13 amino acids. The V gene's germline CDR1 is MNHEY and CDR2 SVGEGT. CDR3 nucleotide sequence: TGTGCCAGCATCTCCCGGGGAGGAGAGACCCAGTACTTC. Protein sequence: CASISRGGETQYF.

V usage is TRBV12-3 or TRBV12-4 and J usage is TRBJ2-1; tentatively, D is TRBD2 (6 bases). V was shortened by 6 bases and J by 8 bases, with 14 bases between the two germline ends. This CDR3 comprises 13 residues. In DNA, the CDR3 is TGTGCCAGCAGCCTCCAGGCGGGGCATGAGCAGTTCTTC. It is translated as CASSLQAGHEQFF.

This clonotype was picked up a small number of times. The rearrangement links TRBV24-1 to TRBJ2-3, with 7 bases aligning to TRBD1. The CDR3 has 15 amino acids. CDR1 and CDR2 from the germline V gene are KGHDR and SFDVKD. With 6 bases clipped from V and 6 bases from J, the junction kept 11 bases outside the gene matches. The CDR3 reads CATSSPRQGADTQYF. The CDR3, as DNA: TGTGCCACCAGTAGCCCTAGACAGGGTGCGGATACGCAGTATTTT.

In its sample, this clonotype was seen a few times. V usage is TRBV20-1 and J usage is TRBJ2-7, with D possibly being TRBD1 or TRBD2 (5 bases each). Per the germline V gene, CDR1 is DFQATT and CDR2 is SNEGSKA (reference sequence). Trimming stripped 5 bases from V and 2 bases from J, with 13 bases between. The length of the CDR3 is 13 residues. This CDR3 reads CSARLRGPYEQYF. CDR3 sequence (DNA): TGCAGTGCTCGACTTCGGGGACCCTACGAGCAGTACTTC.

This clonotype was recorded a few times. CDR3 region: CASSAGTYTYNEQFF. The CDR3 coding sequence is TGTGCCAGCAGCGCCGGGACATACACCTACAATGAGCAGTTCTTC. The V gene is TRBV7-2, the J gene TRBJ2-1; tentatively, D is TRBD1 (6 bases). Germline V gene lookup returns CDR1 SGHTA and CDR2 FQGNSA. This CDR3 comprises 15 residues. The V gene lost 5 bases and the J gene lost 2 bases, with 13 bases spanning the gap.

The V call is TRBV6-1, the J call TRBJ2-6; 8 positions agree with TRBD1. The ends lost 5 bases at V and 2 bases at J; junction bases unmatched: 5. CDR1 and CDR2 (germline): MNHNS, SASEGT. The CDR3 spans 16 residues. The CDR3 bases are TGTGCCAGCAGTCGGACAGGGACAGCTGGGGCCAACGTCCTGACTTTC. Amino acid sequence: CASSRTGTAGANVLTF.

The chain joins TRBV10-3 to TRBJ1-1, with a weak D call TRBD1 (5 bases). The CDR3 length is 15 residues. V dropped 10 bases and J dropped 0 bases, with 18 bases sitting between them. The germline CDR1 and CDR2 sequences are ENHRY and SYGVKD. CDR3 coding DNA: TGTGCCAGTCAGCCCCAGGACATCATGAACACTGAAGCTTTCTTT. Translating it yields CASQPQDIMNTEAFF.

This clonotype was seen ten or more times. The chain uses TRBV20-1 and TRBJ2-7, with a weak D call TRBD2 (5 bases). Germline-derived CDR1 and CDR2 are DFQATT and SNEGSKA (reference sequence). Trimming removed 1 base at V and 2 bases at J, with 9 bases between. CDR3 size: 13 residues. CDR3: CSARGTAAYEQYF. The CDR3, as DNA: TGCAGTGCTAGAGGGACTGCAGCCTACGAGCAGTACTTC.

V usage is TRBV12-3 or TRBV12-4 and J usage is TRBJ2-5; D is undetermined. This CDR3 is built from 14 residues. Trimming took off 6 bases at V and 3 bases at J, with 14 bases between the two ends. In nucleotides, the CDR3 is TGTGCCAGCAGCCCTCGGTGGGCCGAAGAGACCCAGTACTTC. Translated: CASSPRWAEETQYF.

The chain couples TRBV12-3 or TRBV12-4 to TRBJ2-3; tentative D call: TRBD2 (6 bases). The V end was cut by 8 bases, the J end by 8 bases, with 14 bases between. This CDR3 contains 12 residues. The CDR3 region has the DNA TGTGCCAGCGGATTCCGGGGAGGTACGCAGTATTTT. As protein: CASGFRGGTQYF.

The chain is built from TRBV28 and TRBJ1-1, with TRBD1 identical over 9 bases. CDR3 size: 16 residues. Germline V gives CDR1 MDHEN, CDR2 SYDVKM. Unmatched junction bases numbered 5, after V lost 2 bases and J lost 1 base. Written as DNA, the CDR3 is TGTGCCAGCAGTTTAGACGACAGGGGGACGAACACTGAAGCTTTCTTT. It encodes CASSLDDRGTNTEAFF.

This clonotype came up a few times. The rearrangement uses TRBV20-1 and TRBJ2-1; D unresolved. This CDR3 contains 14 residues. Per the germline V gene, CDR1 is DFQATT and CDR2 is SNEGSKA (reference sequence). The germline V and J ends were trimmed by 3 bases and 5 bases, with 14 bases remaining between them. The CDR3 spells CSASLLADNNEQFF. The DNA for the CDR3 is TGCAGTGCTAGTTTGCTGGCGGATAACAATGAGCAGTTCTTC.

This clonotype was seen a few times. This chain joins TRBV12-3 or TRBV12-4 and TRBJ1-2; 9 bases fit TRBD1. The V and J ends lost 5 bases and 5 bases, in that order; junction bases with no gene match: 21. The CDR3 extends over 19 amino acids. The CDR3 loop reads CASSQQLKMRDRASYGYTF. The CDR3 nucleotides are TGTGCCAGCAGTCAACAACTAAAAATGAGGGACAGGGCCTCGTATGGCTACACCTTC.